This entry lists 21 T cell receptor beta chains sequenced from one sample in a study of cytomegalovirus exposure and HLA in healthy donors. Amplification used 60 Vbeta primers and 13 Jbeta primers. Libraries were prepared by immunoSEQ multiplex PCR; TCRdb keeps only in-frame clonotypes and omits some of them. Of some 54,000 clones detected, around 70% appear once; the ten largest clones hold about 3%. Sample: PBMCs. The source is a man aged 18 to 29 in good health and CMV-seronegative.

The CDR3 bases are TGTGCCAGCAGTGAAGCGCTACAGATTCCCAAAAACATTCAGTACTTC. Its protein product is CASSEALQIPKNIQYF. The chain joins TRBV2 to TRBJ2-4, with D hard to call. Trimming removed 0 bases from V and 2 bases from J, with 11 bases in between. The germline gives CDR1 SNHLY, CDR2 FYNNEI. The CDR3 has 16 amino acids. Supplemented by reference TRBV2 and TRBJ2-4, the full variable domain reads EPEVTQTPSHQVTQMGQEVILRCVPISNHLYFYWYRQILGQKVEFLVSFYNNEISEKSEIFDDQFSVERPDGSNFTLKIRSTKLEDSAMYFCASSEALQIPKNIQYFGAGTRLSVL.

The rearrangement uses TRBV6-1 and TRBJ1-5; 8 nucleotides match TRBD1. The CDR3 has 15 residues. Losses at the gene ends were 7 bases for V and 2 bases for J; bases not matched to a gene: 7. Germline lookup yields CDR1 MNHNS and CDR2 SASEGT. This CDR3 reads CASTLATGGNQPQHF. The CDR3 bases are TGTGCCAGCACGCTCGCGACAGGGGGCAATCAGCCCCAGCATTTT.

A single count supports this clone. CDR3 amino acids: CASSHPLAVEQYF. CDR3 bases: TGCGCCAGCAGCCACCCCCTAGCGGTAGAGCAGTACTTC. The V gene is TRBV4-1, the J gene TRBJ2-7, with 7 positions matching TRBD2. V lost 3 bases, J lost 7 bases, and 6 bases stayed unmatched. The CDR3 extends over 13 amino acids. Germline assignment: CDR1 MGHRA and CDR2 YSYEKL.

This chain joins TRBV27 and TRBJ1-1; D ambiguous. CDR1 MNHEY and CDR2 SMNVEV come from the germline V gene (reference sequence). This CDR3 is 13 amino acids long. Trimming took 1 base from V and 1 from J, leaving 4 bases between them. The DNA of the CDR3 is TGTGCCAGCAGTTTATTCCAGAACACTGAAGCTTTCTTT. It encodes CASSLFQNTEAFF.

The chain recombines TRBV7-9 with TRBJ2-7, with D possibly being TRBD2 (5 bases). The CDR3 runs to 14 residues. Germline V CDR1 and CDR2: SEHNR, FQNEAQ (reference sequence). Trimming removed 3 bases at V and 6 bases at J, with 15 bases between. The CDR3 nucleotides read TGTGCCAGCAGCTTCGGAAGGGTCGGACTCGAGCAGTACTTC. Protein product: CASSFGRVGLEQYF.

The chain joins TRBV9 to TRBJ2-1; D remains ambiguous. V was pared by 0 bases and J by 5 bases, with 9 bases between. The CDR3 is made up of 14 amino acids. Germline lookup yields CDR1 SGDLS and CDR2 YYNGEE. CDR3 DNA sequence: TGTGCCAGCAGCGTAGCTCAGATGAACAATGAGCAGTTCTTC. This encodes CASSVAQMNNEQFF.

The CDR3 is CASSPQMGARNTEAFF. DNA for the CDR3: TGCGCCAGCAGCCCCCAGATGGGCGCCCGGAACACTGAAGCTTTCTTT. V gene TRBV4-3 combines with J gene TRBJ1-1; D call uncertain. The CDR3 is 16 amino acids. CDR1 is LGHNA and CDR2 is YSLEER in the germline V gene. V was clipped by 4 bases and J by 1 base, with 16 bases between them.

The chain combines TRBV7-9 with TRBJ2-5, with 9 positions matching TRBD1. This CDR3 spans 15 amino acids. V dropped 5 bases and J dropped 4; count of bases not matched to a gene: 8. Germline CDR1 is SEHNR and CDR2 is FQNEAQ (reference sequence). The CDR3 coding sequence is TGTGCCAGCAGCCACGACGACAGGGGGGGAGAGACCCAGTACTTC. It is translated as CASSHDDRGGETQYF.

This rearrangement joins TRBV30 to TRBJ2-3; 13 nucleotides line up with TRBD2. With V trimmed by 0 bases and J by 4 bases, 4 bases remained unmatched. From germline, CDR1 is GTSNPN and CDR2 SVGIG (reference sequence). The CDR3 consists of 16 residues. The CDR3 region is CAWSVGTSGIADTQYF. The CDR3 region has the DNA TGTGCCTGGAGTGTAGGGACTAGCGGGATCGCAGATACGCAGTATTTT.

The chain couples TRBV10-1 to TRBJ1-5, with no clear D. Germline V gene data show CDR1 as WNHNN and CDR2 as SYGVQD (reference sequence). V lost 4 bases, J lost 3 bases, and 4 bases lay in between. The CDR3 contains 12 residues. Here the CDR3 DNA reads TGCGCCAGCAGTGGAGTCAATCAGCCCCAGCATTTT. This encodes CASSGVNQPQHF.

This rearrangement joins TRBV5-1 to TRBJ1-1; 8 bases align to TRBD1. Germline CDR1 SGHRS, CDR2 YFSETQ. This CDR3 is 14 amino acids long. The junction had 14 bases not matched to a gene; V was cut back by 6 bases and J by 10 bases. The CDR3 region is CASTPETGVIGAFF. The CDR3 DNA follows: TGCGCCAGCACTCCGGAGACAGGGGTGATCGGAGCTTTCTTT.

This clone was seen a handful of times. The chain uses TRBV25-1 and TRBJ1-2; tentatively, D is TRBD1 (6 bases). In germline, CDR1 is MGHDK, CDR2 SYGVNS. V was cut by 1 base and J by 2 bases, with 17 bases left in between. This CDR3 spans 17 amino acids. In DNA form, the CDR3 reads TGTGCCAGCAGTGAATCCCCGGACAGCCTTTCGAACTATGGCTACACCTTC. This encodes CASSESPDSLSNYGYTF.

This sequence joins TRBV4-1 and TRBJ1-5, with D maybe TRBD1 (6 bases). This CDR3 spans 15 amino acids. The germline V gene encodes CDR1 MGHRA and CDR2 YSYEKL. Deletions cut 1 base from V and 3 bases from J, with 10 bases between. The CDR3 region has the DNA TGCGCCAGCAGCCAAGGTTGGACAGTCAATCAGCCCCAGCATTTT. This encodes CASSQGWTVNQPQHF.

J is TRBJ1-4 and V is TRBV7-8; 9 bases agree with TRBD1. The CDR3 is 16 amino acids. The germline gives CDR1 SGHVS, CDR2 FQNEAQ. The V and J ends lost 5 bases and 5 bases, in that order; junction bases with no gene match: 9. As DNA, the CDR3 is TGTGCCAGCAGCACATATACGGGACAGGGAAATGAAAAACTGTTTTTT. It is translated as CASSTYTGQGNEKLFF.

This chain connects TRBV4-3 to TRBJ2-2; D unclear. Trimming removed 1 base at V and 5 bases at J, with 2 bases between. Germline CDR1 reads LGHNA; CDR2 reads YSLEER. This CDR3 has 12 residues. In DNA form, the CDR3 reads TGCGCCAGCAGCCAAGTAACCGGGGAGCTGTTTTTT. Translated: CASSQVTGELFF.

The chain has TRBV29-1 and TRBJ1-2; 11 nucleotides match TRBD1. From germline, CDR1 is SQVTM and CDR2 ANQGSEA. This CDR3 contains 13 residues. V dropped 6 bases and J dropped 6; count of bases not matched to a gene: 6. The CDR3 here is CSVRGQGVDGYTF. The CDR3 nucleotides are TGCAGCGTCCGGGGACAGGGGGTCGATGGCTACACCTTC.

The rearrangement links TRBV11-2 to TRBJ2-3, with D uncertain. Trimming took off 5 bases at V and 4 bases at J, with 7 bases between the two ends. In germline, CDR1 is SGHAT, CDR2 FQNNGV. The CDR3 loop spans 12 amino acids. CDR3 in DNA: TGTGCCAGCAGCCCCCGCGCAGATACGCAGTATTTT. Translating gives CASSPRADTQYF.

This clone has only a few counts. The chain combines TRBV5-1 with TRBJ2-1, with 12 bases aligning to TRBD2. Germline CDR1 SGHRS, CDR2 YFSETQ. V lost 7 bases, J lost 4 bases, and 0 bases stayed unmatched. The CDR3 is 13 residues long. The CDR3 protein is CASGTSGYNEQFF. The DNA for the CDR3 is TGCGCCAGCGGGACTAGCGGGTACAATGAGCAGTTCTTC.

The chain carries TRBV11-2 and TRBJ2-7, with D tentatively TRBD2 (5 bases). The CDR3 is 14 amino acids. Germline V gene sequence: CDR1 SGHAT, CDR2 FQNNGV. Between the trimmed V and J ends, which lost 7 bases and 0 bases, there was a span of 13 bases. CDR3 protein: CASTWTPNSYEQYF. CDR3 nucleotides: TGTGCCAGCACATGGACTCCCAACTCCTACGAGCAGTACTTC.

This clone was picked up a small number of times. The chain employs TRBV13 and TRBJ2-5; TRBD2 matches 14 bases. Germline lookup yields CDR1 PRHDT and CDR2 FYEKMQ (reference sequence). V lost 5 bases, J lost 5 bases, and 4 bases stayed unmatched. The CDR3 is 15 amino acids. CDR3 nucleotide sequence: TGTGCCAGCAGCCTGACTAGCGGGAGGGGTGAGACCCAGTACTTC. Translation gives CASSLTSGRGETQYF.

The sample holds a few counts of this clone. V is TRBV7-6 and J is TRBJ2-6; the D gene is possibly TRBD1 (5 bases). CDR1 is SGHVS and CDR2 is FNYEAQ in the germline V gene. This CDR3 comprises 16 residues. Trimming took off 5 bases at V and 4 bases at J, with 15 bases between the two ends. The CDR3 sequence: CASSPKGVPGANVLTF. CDR3 DNA: TGTGCCAGCAGCCCAAAAGGGGTACCAGGGGCCAACGTCCTGACTTTC.